These 19 T cell receptor beta chains originate from one sample sequenced in a study of T cell responses to AZD1222 COVID-19 vaccine. Sequencing was performed with immunoSEQ multiplex PCR; in TCRdb, only in-frame clones are kept and a portion is missing. The table lists around 31,000 clones, approximately 90% of them singletons, with roughly 44% in the top ten. This sample comprised peripheral blood, obtained on day 0 of AZD1222 vaccination. The receptors here all came from an adult in good health.

The rearrangement joins TRBV4-2 to TRBJ2-7, with D possibly matching TRBD1 (6 bases). In germline, CDR1 is LGHNA, CDR2 YNFKEQ. This CDR3 region has 16 residues. The V end lost 1 base, the J end lost 0 bases, and 13 bases lay between the germline ends. DNA of the CDR3: TGTGCCAGCAGCCAAGTCGGACAGACCGGCTCCTACGAGCAGTACTTC. It is translated as CASSQVGQTGSYEQYF.

V gene TRBV5-4 combines with J gene TRBJ2-5; weak D call: TRBD2 (6 bases). Germline V gene lookup returns CDR1 SGHNT and CDR2 YYREEE (reference sequence). V lost 3 bases and J 4 bases, leaving 19 bases between the germline ends. There are 16 residues in the CDR3. In nucleotides, the CDR3 is TGTGCCAGCAGCTCCCCGATGGAGGGGCCGGGAGAGACCCAGTACTTC. This translates into CASSSPMEGPGETQYF.

The gene calls are TRBV5-6 and TRBJ1-2, with 7 bases fitting TRBD1. Germline V lookup: CDR1 SGHDT, CDR2 YYEEEE. Trimming took 2 bases from V and 8 from J; bases not matched to a gene: 6. CDR3 length equals 13 residues. CDR3 in DNA: TGTGCCAGCAGCTTAGACAGGGTACCCGGCTACACCTTC. Amino acid sequence: CASSLDRVPGYTF.

The rearrangement joins TRBV7-2 to TRBJ1-5; D remains unclear. Germline V gene lookup returns CDR1 SGHTA and CDR2 FQGNSA. Trimming removed 2 bases from V and 0 bases from J, with 17 bases in between. The CDR3 contains 18 residues. This CDR3 is CASSLITGPGTSNQPQHF. CDR3 bases: TGTGCCAGCAGCTTAATCACCGGTCCAGGTACTAGCAATCAGCCCCAGCATTTT.

This clone was detected once. CDR3 region: CASSEAGLATNEKLFF. The CDR3 bases are TGTGCCAGCAGTGAAGCAGGGCTAGCAACTAATGAAAAACTGTTTTTT. The chain combines TRBV6-1 with TRBJ1-4, with no clear D. CDR1 is MNHNS and CDR2 is SASEGT in the germline V gene. Trimming took off 0 bases at V and 0 bases at J, with 8 bases between the two ends. This CDR3 has 16 residues.

This rearrangement joins TRBV5-1 to TRBJ2-6; no definite D call. Deletions cut 0 bases from V and 0 bases from J, with 7 bases between. Looked up from germline, CDR1 is SGHRS and CDR2 is YFSETQ. The length of the CDR3 is 16 residues. CDR3 region: CASSLDRLSGANVLTF. The CDR3 DNA sequence: TGCGCCAGCAGCTTGGACAGACTCTCTGGGGCCAACGTCCTGACTTTC.

V usage is TRBV2 and J usage is TRBJ2-3, with 12 bases matching TRBD2. This CDR3 is built from 16 residues. Germline V gives CDR1 SNHLY, CDR2 FYNNEI. V was pared by 4 bases and J by 9 bases, with 11 bases of the junction left unmatched. CDR3: CASSAGLAGTRDTQYF. DNA of the CDR3: TGTGCCAGCAGTGCTGGACTAGCGGGGACAAGAGACACGCAGTATTTT.

The CDR3 reads CASSLVGGAQTQYF. Written as DNA, the CDR3 is TGTGCCAGCAGCTTAGTCGGGGGGGCGCAGACCCAGTACTTC. J is TRBJ2-5 and V is TRBV7-9, with 8 bases matching TRBD2. CDR1 is SEHNR, CDR2 FQNEAQ, per germline (reference sequence). The CDR3 sequence is 14 residues long. Losses at the gene ends were 1 base for V and 6 bases for J; bases not matched to a gene: 4. Full variable domain (remainder filled in from reference TRBV7-9 and TRBJ2-5): DTGVSQNPRHKITKRGQNVTFRCDPISEHNRLYWYRQTLGQGPEFLTYFQNEAQLEKSRLLSDRFSAERPKGSFSTLEIQRTEQGDSAMYLCASSLVGGAQTQYFGPGTRLLVL.

The chain uses TRBV6-2 or TRBV6-3 and TRBJ1-1; possible D gene TRBD1, 6 bases. The V end lost 5 bases, the J end lost 5 bases, and 15 bases lay between the germline ends. Per germline, CDR1 MNHEY and CDR2 SVGEGT. This CDR3 region has 14 residues. The CDR3 spells CASSRTVPRTEAFF. CDR3 DNA sequence: TGTGCCAGCAGTCGGACAGTTCCGAGGACTGAAGCTTTCTTT.

The rearrangement joins TRBV9 to TRBJ1-1; 9 nucleotides line up with TRBD1. Germline CDR1 and CDR2: SGDLS and YYNGEE. With V trimmed by 0 bases and J by 1 base, 4 bases remained unmatched. The CDR3 has 16 amino acids. CDR3 nucleotides: TGTGCCAGCAGCGTAGAAGACAGGGGGACGAACACTGAAGCTTTCTTT. Translating gives CASSVEDRGTNTEAFF.

This clone was picked up one time. The chain has TRBV28 and TRBJ1-5, with 9 bases matching TRBD1. This CDR3 comprises 14 residues. J was trimmed by 7 bases and V by 4 bases; bases with no gene match: 5. CDR1 is MDHEN, CDR2 SYDVKM, per germline. This CDR3 reads CASSSGQGSQPQHF. CDR3 coding DNA: TGTGCCAGCAGTTCGGGACAGGGTAGCCAGCCCCAGCATTTT. The whole variable domain, filled in from reference TRBV28 and TRBJ1-5, reads DVKVTQSSRYLVKRTGEKVFLECVQDMDHENMFWYRQDPGLGLRLIYFSYDVKMKEKGDIPEGYSVSREKKERFSLILESASTNQTSMYLCASSSGQGSQPQHFGDGTRLSIL.

The chain links TRBV3-1 (or the pseudogene TRBV3-2) to TRBJ1-2; TRBD1 is a possible D gene (5 bases). The germline V gene encodes CDR1 LGHDT and CDR2 YNNKEL (reference sequence). This CDR3 region has 14 residues. V lost 4 bases and J 3 bases, leaving 12 bases between the germline ends. In DNA, the CDR3 is TGTGCCAGCAGCCCCCGTGGGACGTACTATGGCTACACCTTC. Translation gives CASSPRGTYYGYTF.

The rearrangement uses TRBV30 and TRBJ1-1; no definite D call. This CDR3 region has 11 residues. V lost 4 bases and J lost 11, with 14 bases in between. Per germline, CDR1 GTSNPN and CDR2 SVGIG (reference sequence). CDR3 DNA: TGTGCCTGGACTGAAACACATCTGGCTTTCTTT. It codes for CAWTETHLAFF.

The chain combines TRBV18 with TRBJ2-7; TRBD1 agrees at 8 bases. V was clipped by 4 bases and J by 2 bases; unmatched bases: 7. Looked up from germline, CDR1 is KGHSH and CDR2 is LQKENI. The CDR3 is 15 amino acids. The CDR3 spells CASSRSTGATYEQYF. The CDR3 DNA reads as TGTGCCAGCTCACGATCGACAGGGGCAACCTACGAGCAGTACTTC.

The chain carries TRBV10-3 and TRBJ2-1; tentative D call: TRBD2 (6 bases). V was cut by 3 bases and J by 0 bases, with 12 bases left in between. This CDR3 is 16 amino acids long. CDR1 is ENHRY, CDR2 SYGVKD, per germline. CDR3 bases: TGTGCCATCAGTGATATCCGGGGGAGCTCCTACAATGAGCAGTTCTTC. The encoded protein is CAISDIRGSSYNEQFF.

The rearrangement links TRBV7-2 to TRBJ2-2, with 8 nucleotides matching TRBD1. Per the germline V gene, CDR1 is SGHTA and CDR2 is FQGNSA. The junction had 9 bases not matched to a gene; V was cut back by 5 bases and J by 4 bases. This CDR3 has 16 amino acids. CDR3 sequence reads: CASSPGQGVGTGELFF. CDR3 DNA sequence: TGTGCCAGCAGCCCTGGACAGGGCGTTGGCACCGGGGAGCTGTTTTTT.

V gene TRBV30 combines with J gene TRBJ1-4; D may be TRBD1 (5 bases). The CDR3 is 15 amino acids. The germline V gene has CDR1 GTSNPN and CDR2 SVGIG (reference sequence). V was shortened by 3 bases and J by 5 bases, with 16 bases between the two germline ends. Written as DNA, the CDR3 is TGTGCCTGGAGGGACGACCGTGGGGGGAATGAAAAACTGTTTTTT. Its protein is CAWRDDRGGNEKLFF.

The chain uses TRBV6-5 and TRBJ2-3; 7 bases fit TRBD1. CDR1 MNHEY and CDR2 SVGAGI come from the germline V gene. This CDR3 has 13 amino acids. With V trimmed by 8 bases and J by 5 bases, 7 bases remained unmatched. The CDR3 bases are TGTGCCAGCCGCGAGGGGGCGGGAGATACGCAGTATTTT. It codes for CASREGAGDTQYF.

This clone was detected a few times. V and J are TRBV6-5 and TRBJ1-6; D remains unclear. The CDR3 runs to 15 residues. CDR1 and CDR2 from the germline V gene are MNHEY and SVGAGI. The V end lost 5 bases, the J end lost 8 bases, and 16 bases lay between the germline ends. Here the CDR3 reads CASSPPPGYDSPLHF. In nucleotides, the CDR3 is TGTGCCAGCAGTCCCCCGCCGGGTTATGATTCACCCCTCCACTTT.